This entry describes one TCR beta chain. As yet, its antigen is unknown. The naive CD8 fraction comprised CD45RO-negative cells positively selected for CCR7 and excluded terminally differentiated effector memory CD45RA+ cells. Healthy and HIV-negative, the adult donors had no recent acute infections or vaccinations. Trimming removed 1 base from V and 0 bases from J, with 7 bases in between. The V gene's germline CDR1 is SGHVS and CDR2 FNYEAQ. The length of the CDR3 is 15 residues. This sample was included in a study of shared clonotypes between healthy human individuals. TCRdb's copy holds only in-frame clones and misses some; the assay was immunoSEQ multiplex PCR. The sample has under 2,000,000 clones, about 95% seen once. Points from the study as a whole: The generation probabilities recorded for non-shared clonotypes fell below those of clonotypes shared by all four donors.

This rearrangement joins TRBV7-6 to TRBJ1-5; no clear D. This sequence was found in a young man in good health. Sequenced input: naive CD8+ T cells sorted from blood. The CDR3 nucleotides are TGTGCCAGCAGCTTAGAGGGTGATAGCAATCAGCCCCAGCATTTT. It is translated as CASSLEGDSNQPQHF. Based on the CDR3 plus reference TRBV7-6 and TRBJ1-5, the full variable domain is GAGVSQSPRYKVTKRGQDVALRCDPISGHVSLYWYRQALGQGPEFLTYFNYEAQQDKSGLPNDRFSAERPEGSISTLTIQRTEQRDSAMYRCASSLEGDSNQPQHFGDGTRLSIL.